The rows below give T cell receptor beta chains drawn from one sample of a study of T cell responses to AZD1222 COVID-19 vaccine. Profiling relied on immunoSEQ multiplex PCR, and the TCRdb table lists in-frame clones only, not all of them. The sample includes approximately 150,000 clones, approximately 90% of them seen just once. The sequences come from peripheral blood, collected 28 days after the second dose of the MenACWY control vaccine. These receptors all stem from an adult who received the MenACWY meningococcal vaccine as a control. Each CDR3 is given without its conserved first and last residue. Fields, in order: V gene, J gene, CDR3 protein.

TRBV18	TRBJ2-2	ASSPPGQGNTGELF
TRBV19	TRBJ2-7	ATRTSGYEQY
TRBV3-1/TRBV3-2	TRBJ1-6	ASSLRPNSPLH
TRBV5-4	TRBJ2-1	ASSPPSNNEQF
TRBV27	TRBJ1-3	ASSQTGQGFNTIY
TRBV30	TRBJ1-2	AWRTQGAYGYT
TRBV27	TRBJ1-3	ASAQHGGGNTIY
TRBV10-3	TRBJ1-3	AISESGGGAGAAGNTIY
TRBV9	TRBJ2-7	ASSNPGREQY
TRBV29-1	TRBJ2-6	SVGDTLRASGRGGANVLT
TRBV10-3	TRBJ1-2	AISAPRQAEGGYT
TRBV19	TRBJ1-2	ASSPGQGSYGYT
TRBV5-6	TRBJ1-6	ASSFTGWGSPLH
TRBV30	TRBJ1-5	AWSVAGADQPQH
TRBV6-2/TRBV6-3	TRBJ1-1	ASSYDRGRSSEAF
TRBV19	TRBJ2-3	ASSPGRSSSTDTQY
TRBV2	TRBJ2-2	ASSGRQPFTGELF
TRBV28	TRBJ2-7	ASSSPPLSSEQY
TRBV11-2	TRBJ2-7	ASSLSGGEQY
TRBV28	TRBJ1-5	ASGTTVHQPQH
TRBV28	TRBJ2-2	ASEGGRSDTGELF
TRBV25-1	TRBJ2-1	ASRPQPGRDLNEQF
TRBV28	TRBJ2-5	ASNDQTSGKETQY
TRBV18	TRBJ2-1	ASSRASGVDEQF
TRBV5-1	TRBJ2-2	ASSLGVATGELF
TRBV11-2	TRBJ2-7	ASSLGSLGPYEQY
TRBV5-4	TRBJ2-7	ASSLRTGRSYEQY
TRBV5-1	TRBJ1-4	ASSPGGRREYEKLF
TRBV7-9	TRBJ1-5	ASSVGTSQPQH
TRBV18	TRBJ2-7	ASSPPGGEQY
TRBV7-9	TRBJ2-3	ASSPIVVTQY
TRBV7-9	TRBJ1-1	ASSQGQPNTEAF
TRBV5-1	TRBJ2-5	ATGQGKETQY
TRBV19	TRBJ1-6	ASSISGSSYNSPLH
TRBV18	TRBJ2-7	ASSLGLANYEQY